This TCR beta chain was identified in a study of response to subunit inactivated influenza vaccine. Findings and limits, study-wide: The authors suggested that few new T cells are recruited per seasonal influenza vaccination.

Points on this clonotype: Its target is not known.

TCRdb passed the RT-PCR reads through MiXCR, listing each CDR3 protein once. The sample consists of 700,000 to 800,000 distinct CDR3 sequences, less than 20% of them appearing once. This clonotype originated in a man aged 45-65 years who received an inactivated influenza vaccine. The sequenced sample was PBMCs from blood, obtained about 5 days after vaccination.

The CDR3 DNA sequence: TGCAGTGCTAGAGAGGTTACAGCTAGCAATCAGCCCCAGCATTTT. It is translated as CSAREVTASNQPQHF. V usage is TRBV20-1 and J usage is TRBJ1-5; D call uncertain. V was clipped by 0 bases and J by 0 bases, with 9 bases between them. Germline loops: CDR1 DFQATT, CDR2 SNEGSKA (reference sequence). The CDR3 has 15 residues.